Following are 24 T cell receptor beta chains from one sample sequenced in a study of blood T cell repertoires in COVID-19. Sequencing was performed with immunoSEQ multiplex PCR; in TCRdb, only in-frame clones are kept and a portion is missing. The table has 300,000 to 450,000 clones, around 87% seen once. Input material: PBMCs or T cells enriched from blood (not recorded which). The receptors stem from a man in his thirties or forties who had recovered from COVID-19.

The chain is built from TRBV7-6 and TRBJ1-4; TRBD1 might be the D (6 bases). CDR1 and CDR2 (germline): SGHVS, FNYEAQ. V was clipped by 6 bases and J by 4 bases, with 12 bases between them. The CDR3 consists of 14 residues. CDR3 DNA sequence: TGTGCCAGCAGTCCCAGGACAGTTAATGAAAAACTGTTTTTT. Translation gives CASSPRTVNEKLFF.

The chain joins TRBV5-1 to TRBJ2-1; weak D call: TRBD2 (6 bases). The CDR3 has 15 residues. The germline V gene has CDR1 SGHRS and CDR2 YFSETQ. V was trimmed by 2 bases and J by 0 bases, leaving 9 bases between them. The CDR3 sequence: CASSFTGSSYNEQFF. In DNA form, the CDR3 reads TGCGCCAGCAGCTTCACCGGGAGCTCCTACAATGAGCAGTTCTTC.

This chain links TRBV15 with TRBJ1-5; TRBD1 agrees at 8 bases. Trimming at V came to 0 bases and at J to 6 bases, leaving 7 bases not matched to a gene. CDR3 size: 16 residues. The germline V gene encodes CDR1 LNHNV and CDR2 YYDKDF (reference sequence). The CDR3 loop reads CATSRDERQGFQPQHF. The CDR3 bases are TGTGCCACCAGCAGAGATGAGAGACAGGGGTTTCAGCCCCAGCATTTT.

The chain is built from TRBV13 and TRBJ2-4; D is uncertain. Germline V gene data show CDR1 as PRHDT and CDR2 as FYEKMQ (reference sequence). The CDR3 covers 13 residues. V lost 1 base, J lost 4 bases, and 5 bases lay in between. CDR3 DNA sequence: TGTGCCAGCAGCTTAGCTCAGAAAAACATTCAGTACTTC. Translated, it gives CASSLAQKNIQYF.

The rearrangement joins TRBV7-9 to TRBJ1-5; D not certain. The CDR3 runs 15 residues. V lost 1 base to trimming and J lost 11 bases, with 18 bases between them. Germline V gene data show CDR1 as SEHNR and CDR2 as FQNEAQ (reference sequence). The CDR3 sequence: CASSLEIGSGGAQHF. The DNA of the CDR3 is TGTGCCAGCAGCTTAGAGATAGGCAGCGGTGGGGCCCAGCATTTT.

The chain joins TRBV4-1 to TRBJ2-2; D not certain. V was shortened by 0 bases and J by 5 bases, with 10 bases between the two germline ends. The CDR3 is 15 amino acids. Germline CDR1 reads MGHRA; CDR2 reads YSYEKL. The CDR3 DNA is TGCGCCAGCAGCCAAGATATTCGCGGAACCGGGGAGCTGTTTTTT. Encoded protein: CASSQDIRGTGELFF.

This clone was observed a few times. The chain links TRBV10-3 to TRBJ1-1, with TRBD1 matching over 7 bases. CDR1 is ENHRY, CDR2 SYGVKD, per germline. The CDR3 extends over 17 amino acids. V was clipped by 0 bases and J by 0 bases; unmatched bases: 7. The CDR3 protein is CAISESRAGGLNTEAFF. The CDR3 DNA sequence: TGTGCCATCAGTGAGTCTAGGGCAGGGGGGTTGAACACTGAAGCTTTCTTT.

V usage is TRBV4-3 and J usage is TRBJ2-7; 7 bases fit TRBD1. Germline CDR1 and CDR2: LGHNA and YSLEER. CDR3 length equals 17 residues. V was pared by 0 bases and J by 0 bases, with 8 bases of the junction left unmatched. As DNA, the CDR3 is TGCGCCAGCAGCCAAGATTTGGTCCGGACAGGCTCCTACGAGCAGTACTTC. This translates into CASSQDLVRTGSYEQYF.

Remarks on this clone: The same CDR3 can be traced to other DNA sequences in this sample. The chain carries TRBV3-1 (or the pseudogene TRBV3-2) and TRBJ1-2; weak D call: TRBD1 (6 bases). This CDR3 is 14 amino acids long. CDR1 and CDR2 from the germline V gene are LGHDT and YNNKEL (reference sequence). The germline V and J ends were trimmed by 3 bases and 3 bases, with 11 bases remaining between them. CDR3 DNA: TGTGCCAGCAGCCAGGGGGCCCTAGACTATGGCTACACCTTC. Its translation: CASSQGALDYGYTF.

A single count supports this clone. The gene calls are TRBV30 and TRBJ2-5, with 8 bases matching TRBD2. This CDR3 contains 13 residues. Looked up from germline, CDR1 is GTSNPN and CDR2 is SVGIG (reference sequence). V was clipped by 3 bases and J by 4 bases; unmatched bases: 4. CDR3 protein: CAWSGGAGETQYF. Written as DNA, the CDR3 is TGTGCCTGGAGCGGGGGGGCGGGAGAGACCCAGTACTTC.

This clone has more than one count but fewer than ten. This chain uses TRBV25-1 with TRBJ2-2; possible D gene TRBD1, 5 bases. CDR3 length equals 11 residues. Germline-derived CDR1 and CDR2 are MGHDK and SYGVNS. V dropped 6 bases and J dropped 7 bases, with 6 bases sitting between them. CDR3 residues: CASRQVGELFF. The DNA of the CDR3 is TGTGCCAGCAGACAGGTCGGGGAGCTGTTTTTT.

The chain couples TRBV5-1 to TRBJ1-2, with TRBD1 as a possible D gene (5 bases). Germline CDR1 and CDR2: SGHRS and YFSETQ. The CDR3 has 15 amino acids. Between the trimmed V and J ends, which lost 3 bases and 2 bases, there was a span of 14 bases. CDR3 sequence: CASSSDHGGNYGYTF. Here the CDR3 DNA reads TGCGCCAGCAGCTCAGACCACGGGGGGAACTATGGCTACACCTTC.

The chain uses TRBV5-1 and TRBJ2-1; TRBD1 matches at 9 bases. This CDR3 is built from 17 residues. Germline CDR1 is SGHRS and CDR2 is YFSETQ. The V and J ends lost 3 bases and 2 bases, in that order; junction bases with no gene match: 9. CDR3 sequence reads: CASSWNPGQGTYNEQFF. The CDR3 nucleotides read TGCGCCAGCAGCTGGAACCCTGGACAGGGGACCTACAATGAGCAGTTCTTC.

This clone has a single count. V is TRBV18 and J is TRBJ2-7; D perhaps matches TRBD1 (6 bases). This CDR3 is 13 amino acids long. CDR1 and CDR2 (germline): KGHSH, LQKENI. The V end lost 3 bases, the J end lost 4 bases, and 10 bases lay between the germline ends. The CDR3 loop is CASSPRQAYEQYF. In DNA, the CDR3 is TGTGCCAGCTCACCTCGACAGGCGTACGAGCAGTACTTC.

This clone was found once. Other DNA sequences from this sample encode an identical CDR3 as well. The chain has TRBV7-2 and TRBJ1-1, with 7 bases that match TRBD1. The CDR3 is made up of 14 amino acids. Germline CDR1 SGHTA, CDR2 FQGNSA. Trimming took 5 bases from V and 4 from J; bases not matched to a gene: 7. In nucleotides, the CDR3 is TGTGCCAGCAGCCTCGAACCAGGGGGCACTGAAGCTTTCTTT. Amino acids: CASSLEPGGTEAFF.

The V gene is TRBV7-9, the J gene TRBJ2-5; tentatively, D is TRBD2 (5 bases). Per the germline V gene, CDR1 is SEHNR and CDR2 is FQNEAQ (reference sequence). Deletions cut 3 bases from V and 5 bases from J, with 10 bases between. The CDR3 runs 13 residues. As DNA, the CDR3 is TGTGCCAGCAGCTTCGGGGTATCGGAGACCCAGTACTTC. This gives the protein CASSFGVSETQYF.

This clone has at least ten counts. The chain joins TRBV29-1 to TRBJ2-1, with D maybe TRBD2 (5 bases). Deletions cut 7 bases from V and 6 bases from J, with 22 bases between. The CDR3 spans 15 residues. Germline assignment: CDR1 SQVTM and CDR2 ANQGSEA. Written as DNA, the CDR3 is TGCAGCGCTAAGGGCGGGCAATATGTTCCCAATGAGCAGTTCTTC. As protein: CSAKGGQYVPNEQFF.

V and J are TRBV27 and TRBJ1-1; tentative D call: TRBD1 (6 bases). This CDR3 is built from 15 residues. Germline V CDR1 and CDR2: MNHEY, SMNVEV (reference sequence). V lost 0 bases and J lost 4, with 12 bases in between. CDR3 sequence: CASSLSQGPGTEAFF. The CDR3 DNA follows: TGTGCCAGCAGTTTATCACAGGGCCCGGGCACTGAAGCTTTCTTT.

The V call is TRBV6-5, the J call TRBJ2-7, with 8 bases lining up with TRBD1. Trimming cost V 0 bases and J 2 bases; bases outside gene matches: 3. The germline gives CDR1 MNHEY, CDR2 SVGAGI. CDR3 length: 15 amino acids. DNA for the CDR3: TGTGCCAGCAGTTACTCGATGGACAGGGCCTACGAGCAGTACTTC. It encodes CASSYSMDRAYEQYF.

This chain connects TRBV30 to TRBJ2-3, with a tentative D call TRBD1 (5 bases). This CDR3 spans 14 amino acids. Looked up from germline, CDR1 is GTSNPN and CDR2 is SVGIG (reference sequence). The CDR3 protein is CAQSQGLSTDTQYF. CDR3 bases: TGTGCACAGAGTCAGGGATTGAGTACAGATACGCAGTATTTT.

This clone was found a few times. The chain has TRBV7-9 and TRBJ1-4, with D perhaps matching TRBD1 (5 bases). This CDR3 has 13 amino acids. CDR1 is SEHNR and CDR2 is FQNEAQ in the germline V gene (reference sequence). V was trimmed by 11 bases and J by 5 bases, leaving 15 bases between them. The CDR3: CACGRGANEKLFF. In DNA form, the CDR3 reads TGTGCCTGCGGTAGGGGTGCCAATGAAAAACTGTTTTTT.

The chain has TRBV7-9 and TRBJ1-5; no definite D call. V lost 2 bases and J lost 5, with 13 bases in between. Germline assignment: CDR1 SEHNR and CDR2 FQNEAQ (reference sequence). This CDR3 has 15 residues. CDR3 residues: CASSLSSQIYQPQHF. The CDR3 DNA reads as TGTGCCAGCAGCTTATCGTCCCAGATTTATCAGCCCCAGCATTTT.

The chain combines TRBV4-2 with TRBJ2-7; 9 bases align to TRBD1. V lost 0 bases and J lost 3; bases outside the gene matches: 6. This CDR3 is built from 16 residues. Germline V gives CDR1 LGHNA, CDR2 YNFKEQ. The CDR3 DNA reads as TGTGCCAGCAGCCAAGATAGGACAGGGGAGGGCTACGAGCAGTACTTC. It translates to CASSQDRTGEGYEQYF.

CDR3 protein: CASSLGSGGLNTGELFF. CDR3 sequence (DNA): TGCGCCAGCAGCTTGGGAAGCGGGGGGCTTAACACCGGGGAGCTGTTTTTT. The chain employs TRBV5-1 and TRBJ2-2, with 9 bases fitting TRBD2. The CDR3 is 17 amino acids. CDR1 and CDR2 from the germline V gene are SGHRS and YFSETQ. The V and J ends lost 0 bases and 2 bases, in that order; junction bases with no gene match: 5.